The next 12 T cell receptor beta chains were all read from a single sample in a study of T cell responses to AZD1222 COVID-19 vaccine. Clones were sequenced by immunoSEQ multiplex PCR, and TCRdb holds only the in-frame ones, with some missing. The profile shows roughly 150,000 clones, 85% to 95% of them singletons. The source material was peripheral blood, sampled on day 0 of AZD1222 vaccination. These receptors were obtained from an adult in good health.

This clone was recorded only once. This chain uses TRBV7-9 with TRBJ1-1; D perhaps matches TRBD1 (6 bases). V lost 5 bases and J lost 1, with 11 bases in between. This CDR3 contains 14 residues. Per germline, CDR1 SEHNR and CDR2 FQNEAQ (reference sequence). CDR3 residues: CASSSQGRNTEAFF. The CDR3 nucleotides are TGTGCCAGCAGCAGTCAGGGGAGGAACACTGAAGCTTTCTTT.

The rearrangement joins TRBV19 to TRBJ1-2; D call uncertain. The CDR3 extends over 15 amino acids. Germline V gene sequence: CDR1 LNHDA, CDR2 SQIVND (reference sequence). The V and J ends lost 8 bases and 3 bases respectively, with 19 bases between them. The CDR3, as DNA: TGTGCCAGTTCTACCGGCAGCCCTCTCTACTATGGCTACACCTTC. Encoded protein: CASSTGSPLYYGYTF.

This clone was counted only a few times. The chain has TRBV4-1 and TRBJ2-7; a possible D gene is TRBD2 (5 bases). The CDR3 totals 15 residues. Trimming shortened V by 1 base and J by 2 bases, and 12 bases separated the two germline ends. Per the germline V gene, CDR1 is MGHRA and CDR2 is YSYEKL. As DNA, the CDR3 is TGCGCCAGCAGCCAAGGTCGATCGGAGGCCTACGAGCAGTACTTC. Protein: CASSQGRSEAYEQYF.

This clone was picked up one time. The chain carries TRBV5-4 and TRBJ2-5; D not certain. This CDR3 is built from 13 residues. With 1 base removed from V and 4 bases from J, the gap between germline ends came to 8 bases. The germline gives CDR1 SGHNT, CDR2 YYREEE (reference sequence). CDR3 nucleotide sequence: TGTGCCAGCAGCTTGTACCCGCCAGAGACCCAGTACTTC. Its protein product is CASSLYPPETQYF.

The V call is TRBV6-2 or TRBV6-3, the J call TRBJ2-1, with 7 bases that match TRBD2. V shed 5 bases and J 5 bases; nucleotides not matched to a gene: 3. The germline gives CDR1 MNHEY, CDR2 SVGEGT. CDR3 size: 13 residues. CDR3 residues: CASSSGDHNEQFF. In DNA form, the CDR3 reads TGTGCCAGCAGTAGCGGGGATCACAATGAGCAGTTCTTC.

CDR3 DNA sequence: TGTGCCAGCGAAAAAGCCAGTGGGGAATTTAACACTGAAGCTTTCTTT. Translation gives CASEKASGEFNTEAFF. The chain carries TRBV7-9 and TRBJ1-1, with unresolved D. Germline CDR1 is SEHNR and CDR2 is FQNEAQ (reference sequence). V dropped 8 bases and J dropped 2 bases, with 21 bases sitting between them. The CDR3 spans 16 residues.

V is TRBV7-9 and J is TRBJ1-1; the D is unclear. The ends were cut back, 2 bases at V and 1 base at J, with 5 bases in the middle. CDR1 and CDR2 (germline): SEHNR, FQNEAQ (reference sequence). This CDR3 contains 13 residues. The CDR3: CASSLRENTEAFF. The CDR3 DNA is TGTGCCAGCAGCTTACGGGAGAACACTGAAGCTTTCTTT.

The chain employs TRBV19 and TRBJ2-7; D might be TRBD2 (5 bases). CDR3 length: 12 amino acids. V lost 5 bases to trimming and J lost 5 bases, with 10 bases between them. The germline V gene encodes CDR1 LNHDA and CDR2 SQIVND (reference sequence). CDR3 bases: TGTGCCAGTAGTGGCGGGCGGCACGAGCAGTACTTC. Translated, it gives CASSGGRHEQYF. Supplemented by reference TRBV19 and TRBJ2-7, the full variable domain reads DGGITQSPKYLFRKEGQNVTLSCEQNLNHDAMYWYRQDPGQGLRLIYYSQIVNDFQKGDIAEGYSVSREKKESFPLTVTSAQKNPTAFYLCASSGGRHEQYFGPGTRLTVT.

This chain joins TRBV5-4 and TRBJ1-4; 11 bases line up with TRBD1. The junction had 3 bases not matched to a gene; V was cut back by 4 bases and J by 10 bases. The CDR3 extends over 13 amino acids. Germline assignment: CDR1 SGHNT and CDR2 YYREEE (reference sequence). The CDR3 loop reads CASSPGTGGKLFF. CDR3 nucleotides: TGTGCCAGCAGCCCCGGGACAGGGGGAAAACTGTTTTTT.

The chain links TRBV12-5 to TRBJ1-3, with a possible D match to TRBD1 (5 bases). Germline V gene lookup returns CDR1 LGHNT and CDR2 FRNRAP. Trimming took 7 bases from V and 2 from J, leaving 12 bases between them. The CDR3 contains 14 residues. The CDR3 DNA follows: TGTGCTAGTGCCGGGACCGTCGCTGGAAACACCATATATTTT. It translates to CASAGTVAGNTIYF.

The V gene is TRBV5-1, the J gene TRBJ2-3, with TRBD2 matching over 11 bases. Losses at the gene ends were 3 bases for V and 5 bases for J; bases not matched to a gene: 2. The CDR3 loop spans 14 amino acids. Germline V CDR1 and CDR2: SGHRS, YFSETQ. The CDR3 nucleotides read TGCGCCAGCAGCTCTCTAGCGGGGGGAGATACGCAGTATTTT. This encodes CASSSLAGGDTQYF.

The chain joins TRBV29-1 to TRBJ1-2, with 9 bases matching TRBD1. The J segment lost 7 bases and the V segment lost 5 bases, leaving 8 bases of the junction unmatched. Germline V CDR1 and CDR2: SQVTM, ANQGSEA. This CDR3 is built from 13 residues. The chain's CDR3 is CSVTGTGSLGYTF. In DNA form, the CDR3 reads TGCAGCGTTACCGGGACAGGGTCTCTTGGCTACACCTTC.